Listed below are T cell receptor beta chains from one sample, sequenced in a study of metastatic and nonmetastatic thyroid tumors. TCRdb re-analyzed the PCR reads through MiXCR. The sample has over 50,000 clones; 25% to 35% are singletons. Input material: blood. These receptors all come from a female donor with papillary thyroid cancer or a benign thyroid nodule (not recorded which). Some clones in this sample may be carry-over from other donors' samples. Both conserved end residues are part of each CDR3. Each record gives: clone size, V gene, J gene, D gene, CDR3 protein, CDR3 DNA. The D gene is left open where the match is weak. Rows may omit the clone size; those that give it use once, few, many or a size class.

.,TRBV5-6,TRBJ2-2,TRBD2,CASSLVLAGGYTGELFF,TGTGCCAGCAGCTTGGTGTTAGCGGGGGGCTACACCGGGGAGCTGTTTTTT
.,TRBV10-1,TRBJ2-2,.,CASSGPAGRGNTGELFF,TGCGCCAGCAGTGGGCCAGCAGGCAGGGGTAACACCGGGGAGCTGTTTTTT
medium-sized,TRBV28,TRBJ2-5,TRBD2,CASSLARIAGWRETQYF,TGTGCCAGCAGTTTAGCTCGGATAGCGGGTTGGAGAGAGACCCAGTACTTC
.,TRBV6-6,TRBJ2-7,TRBD1,CASSYLGQGHSYEQYF,TGTGCCAGCAGTTACTTGGGACAGGGCCACTCCTACGAGCAGTACTTC
medium-sized,TRBV19,TRBJ1-1,.,CATKTGWAEAFF,TGTGCCACCAAAACAGGTTGGGCTGAAGCTTTCTTT
.,TRBV6-9,TRBJ1-2,.,CASSLEGYGYTF,TGTGCCAGCAGCTTAGAGGGCTATGGCTACACCTTC
few,TRBV6-2/TRBV6-3,TRBJ2-3,.,CASALGAGNSDTQYF,TGTGCCAGTGCCTTAGGGGCAGGGAACTCAGATACGCAGTATTTT
.,TRBV7-2,TRBJ1-2,TRBD1,CASSLGTGNYGYTF,TGTGCCAGCAGCTTAGGGACAGGGAACTATGGCTACACCTTC
.,TRBV5-6,TRBJ1-2,.,CASSLEVSHNYGYTF,TGTGCCAGCAGCCTGGAGGTATCCCATAACTATGGCTACACCTTC
.,TRBV6-2/TRBV6-3,TRBJ2-3,TRBD2,CASSLTSGSTDTQYF,TGTGCCAGCAGTTTGACTAGCGGGAGCACAGATACGCAGTATTTT
medium-sized,TRBV6-1,TRBJ2-7,.,CASRGQYEEEWF,TGTGCCAGCAGGGGCCAATACGAGGAAGAGTGGTTC
.,TRBV18,TRBJ1-1,TRBD1,CASSPETGRGYTEAFF,TGTGCCAGCTCACCAGAGACAGGGCGGGGATACACTGAAGCTTTCTTT
few,TRBV18,TRBJ1-1,.,CASSAKNTEAFF,TGTGCCAGCTCAGCCAAAAACACTGAAGCTTTCTTT
.,TRBV27,TRBJ2-1,.,CASSPSAAGGYNEQFF,TGTGCCAGCAGCCCCAGCGCGGCGGGCGGGTACAATGAGCAGTTCTTC
.,TRBV11-1,TRBJ2-1,.,CASSTRASSFYNEQFF,TGTGCCAGCAGCACTAGGGCGTCGAGCTTCTACAATGAGCAGTTCTTC